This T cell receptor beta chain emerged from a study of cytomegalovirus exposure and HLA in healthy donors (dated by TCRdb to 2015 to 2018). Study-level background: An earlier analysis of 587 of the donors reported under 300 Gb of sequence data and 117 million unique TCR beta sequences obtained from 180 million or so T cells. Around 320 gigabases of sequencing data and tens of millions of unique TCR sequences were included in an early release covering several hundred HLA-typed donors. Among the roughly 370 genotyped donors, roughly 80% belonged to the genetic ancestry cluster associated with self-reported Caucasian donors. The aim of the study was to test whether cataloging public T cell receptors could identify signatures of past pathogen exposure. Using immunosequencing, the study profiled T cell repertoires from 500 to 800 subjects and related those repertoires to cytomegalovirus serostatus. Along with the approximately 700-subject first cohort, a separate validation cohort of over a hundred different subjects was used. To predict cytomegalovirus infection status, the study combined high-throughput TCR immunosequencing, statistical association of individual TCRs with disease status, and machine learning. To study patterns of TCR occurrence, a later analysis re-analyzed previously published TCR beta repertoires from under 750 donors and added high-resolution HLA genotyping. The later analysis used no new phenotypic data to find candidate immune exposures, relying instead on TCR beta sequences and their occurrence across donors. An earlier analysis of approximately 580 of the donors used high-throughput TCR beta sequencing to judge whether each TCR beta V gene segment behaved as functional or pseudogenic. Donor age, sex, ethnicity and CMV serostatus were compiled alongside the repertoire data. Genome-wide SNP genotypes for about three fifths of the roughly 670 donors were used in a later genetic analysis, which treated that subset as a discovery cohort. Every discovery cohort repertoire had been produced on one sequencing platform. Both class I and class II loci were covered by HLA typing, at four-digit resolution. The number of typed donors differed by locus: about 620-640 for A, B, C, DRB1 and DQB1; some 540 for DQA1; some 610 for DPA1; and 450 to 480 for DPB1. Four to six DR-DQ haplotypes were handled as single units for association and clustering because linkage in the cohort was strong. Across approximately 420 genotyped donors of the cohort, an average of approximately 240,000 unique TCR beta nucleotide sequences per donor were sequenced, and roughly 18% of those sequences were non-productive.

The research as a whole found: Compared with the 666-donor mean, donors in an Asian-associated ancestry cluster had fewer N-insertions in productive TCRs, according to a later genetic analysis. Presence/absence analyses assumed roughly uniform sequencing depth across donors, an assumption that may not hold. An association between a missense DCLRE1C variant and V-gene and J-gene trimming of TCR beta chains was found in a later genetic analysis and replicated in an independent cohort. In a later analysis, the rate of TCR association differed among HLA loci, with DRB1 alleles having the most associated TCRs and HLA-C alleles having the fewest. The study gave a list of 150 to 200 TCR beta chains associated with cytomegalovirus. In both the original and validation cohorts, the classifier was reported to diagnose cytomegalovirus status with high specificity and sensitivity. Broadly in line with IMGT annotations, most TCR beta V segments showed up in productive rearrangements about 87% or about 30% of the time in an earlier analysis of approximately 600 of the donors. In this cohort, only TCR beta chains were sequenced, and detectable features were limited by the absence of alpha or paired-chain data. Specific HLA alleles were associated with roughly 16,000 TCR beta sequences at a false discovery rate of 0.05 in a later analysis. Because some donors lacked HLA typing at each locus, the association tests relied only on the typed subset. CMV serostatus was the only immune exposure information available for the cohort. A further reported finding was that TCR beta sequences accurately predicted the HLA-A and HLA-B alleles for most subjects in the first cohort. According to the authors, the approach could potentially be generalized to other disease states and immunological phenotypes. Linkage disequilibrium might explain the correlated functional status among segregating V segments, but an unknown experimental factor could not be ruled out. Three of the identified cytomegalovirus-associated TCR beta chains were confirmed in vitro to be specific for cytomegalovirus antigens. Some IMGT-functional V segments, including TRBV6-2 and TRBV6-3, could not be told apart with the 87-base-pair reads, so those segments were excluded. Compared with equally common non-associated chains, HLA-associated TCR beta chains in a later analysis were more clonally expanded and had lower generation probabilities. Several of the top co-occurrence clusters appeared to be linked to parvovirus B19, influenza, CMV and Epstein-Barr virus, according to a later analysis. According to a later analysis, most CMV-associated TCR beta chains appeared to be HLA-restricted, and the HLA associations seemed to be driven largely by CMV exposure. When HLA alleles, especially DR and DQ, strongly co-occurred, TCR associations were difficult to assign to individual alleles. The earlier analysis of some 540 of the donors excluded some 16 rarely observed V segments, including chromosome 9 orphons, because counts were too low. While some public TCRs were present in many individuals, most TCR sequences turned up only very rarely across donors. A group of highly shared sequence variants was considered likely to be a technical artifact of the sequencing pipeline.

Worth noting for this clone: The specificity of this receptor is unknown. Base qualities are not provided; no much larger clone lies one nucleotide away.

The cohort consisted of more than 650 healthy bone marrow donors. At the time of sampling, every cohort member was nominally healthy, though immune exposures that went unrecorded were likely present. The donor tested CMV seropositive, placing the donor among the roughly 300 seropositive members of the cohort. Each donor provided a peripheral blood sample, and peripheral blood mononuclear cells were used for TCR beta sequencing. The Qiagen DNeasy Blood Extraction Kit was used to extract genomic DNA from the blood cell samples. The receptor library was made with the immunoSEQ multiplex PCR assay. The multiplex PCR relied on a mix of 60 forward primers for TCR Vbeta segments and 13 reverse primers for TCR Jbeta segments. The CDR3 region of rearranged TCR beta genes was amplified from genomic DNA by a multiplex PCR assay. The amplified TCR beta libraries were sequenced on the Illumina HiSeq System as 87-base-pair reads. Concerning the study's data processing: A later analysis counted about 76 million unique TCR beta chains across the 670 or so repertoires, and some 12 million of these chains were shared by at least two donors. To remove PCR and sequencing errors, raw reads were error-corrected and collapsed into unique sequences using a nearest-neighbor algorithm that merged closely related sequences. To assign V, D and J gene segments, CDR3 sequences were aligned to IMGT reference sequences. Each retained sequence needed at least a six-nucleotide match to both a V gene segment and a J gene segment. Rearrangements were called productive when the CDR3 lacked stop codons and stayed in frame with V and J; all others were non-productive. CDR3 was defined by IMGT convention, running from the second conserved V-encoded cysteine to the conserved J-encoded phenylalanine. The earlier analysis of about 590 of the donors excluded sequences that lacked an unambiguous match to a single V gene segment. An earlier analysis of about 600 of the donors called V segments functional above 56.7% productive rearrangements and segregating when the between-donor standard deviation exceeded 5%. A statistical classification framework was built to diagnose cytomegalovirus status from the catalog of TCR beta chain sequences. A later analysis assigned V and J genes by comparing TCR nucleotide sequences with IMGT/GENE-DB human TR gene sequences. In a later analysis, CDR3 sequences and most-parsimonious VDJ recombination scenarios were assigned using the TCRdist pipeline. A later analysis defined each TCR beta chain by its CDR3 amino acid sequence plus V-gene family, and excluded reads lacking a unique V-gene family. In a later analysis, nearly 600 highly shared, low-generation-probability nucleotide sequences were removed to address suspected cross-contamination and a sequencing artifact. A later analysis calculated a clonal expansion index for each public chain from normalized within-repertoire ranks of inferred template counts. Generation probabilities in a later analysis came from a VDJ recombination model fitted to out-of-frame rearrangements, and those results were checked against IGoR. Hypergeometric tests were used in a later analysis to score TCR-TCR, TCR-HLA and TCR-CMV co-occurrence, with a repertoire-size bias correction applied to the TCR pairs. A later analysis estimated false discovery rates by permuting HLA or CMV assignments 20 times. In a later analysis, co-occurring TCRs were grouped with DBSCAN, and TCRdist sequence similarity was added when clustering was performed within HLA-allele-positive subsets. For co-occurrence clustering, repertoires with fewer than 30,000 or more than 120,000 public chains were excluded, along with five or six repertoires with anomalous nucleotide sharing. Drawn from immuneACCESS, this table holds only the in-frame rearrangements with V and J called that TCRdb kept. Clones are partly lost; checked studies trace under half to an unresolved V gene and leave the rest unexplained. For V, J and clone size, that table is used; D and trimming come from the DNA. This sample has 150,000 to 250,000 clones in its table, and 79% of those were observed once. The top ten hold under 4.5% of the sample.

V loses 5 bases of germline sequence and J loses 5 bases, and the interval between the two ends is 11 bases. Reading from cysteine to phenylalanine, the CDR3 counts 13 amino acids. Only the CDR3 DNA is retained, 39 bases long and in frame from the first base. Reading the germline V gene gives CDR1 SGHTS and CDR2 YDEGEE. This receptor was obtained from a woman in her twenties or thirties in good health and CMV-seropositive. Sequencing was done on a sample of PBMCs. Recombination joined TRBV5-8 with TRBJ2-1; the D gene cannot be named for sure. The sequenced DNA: TGTGCCAGCAGACCAAACGCAGACAATGAGCAGTTCTTC. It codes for CASRPNADNEQFF.